What follows is one T cell receptor (beta chain) and its context. TCRdb used MiXCR to reprocess the 5' RACE reads, holding one entry per CDR3 protein. The sample records 470,000 or so distinct CDR3 sequences, 20% being singletons. This sample is drawn from a study of T-cell memory formation after mild COVID-19. This CDR3 has 15 amino acids. Trimming removed 3 bases at V and 1 base at J, with 12 bases between. Germline V gives CDR1 KGHSH, CDR2 LQKENI. Sequencing was performed on PBMCs or a T cell subset sorted from them (not recorded which). The source of this sequence is an adult woman who had mild COVID-19 (a few samples of this study predate the infection). Cell type and time point are not known. The chain is built from TRBV18 and TRBJ2-5; D might be TRBD1 (6 bases). CDR3 DNA sequence: TGTGCCAGCTCACCGTCCGCAGGGGCCCAAGAGACCCAGTACTTC. Translated, it gives CASSPSAGAQETQYF.